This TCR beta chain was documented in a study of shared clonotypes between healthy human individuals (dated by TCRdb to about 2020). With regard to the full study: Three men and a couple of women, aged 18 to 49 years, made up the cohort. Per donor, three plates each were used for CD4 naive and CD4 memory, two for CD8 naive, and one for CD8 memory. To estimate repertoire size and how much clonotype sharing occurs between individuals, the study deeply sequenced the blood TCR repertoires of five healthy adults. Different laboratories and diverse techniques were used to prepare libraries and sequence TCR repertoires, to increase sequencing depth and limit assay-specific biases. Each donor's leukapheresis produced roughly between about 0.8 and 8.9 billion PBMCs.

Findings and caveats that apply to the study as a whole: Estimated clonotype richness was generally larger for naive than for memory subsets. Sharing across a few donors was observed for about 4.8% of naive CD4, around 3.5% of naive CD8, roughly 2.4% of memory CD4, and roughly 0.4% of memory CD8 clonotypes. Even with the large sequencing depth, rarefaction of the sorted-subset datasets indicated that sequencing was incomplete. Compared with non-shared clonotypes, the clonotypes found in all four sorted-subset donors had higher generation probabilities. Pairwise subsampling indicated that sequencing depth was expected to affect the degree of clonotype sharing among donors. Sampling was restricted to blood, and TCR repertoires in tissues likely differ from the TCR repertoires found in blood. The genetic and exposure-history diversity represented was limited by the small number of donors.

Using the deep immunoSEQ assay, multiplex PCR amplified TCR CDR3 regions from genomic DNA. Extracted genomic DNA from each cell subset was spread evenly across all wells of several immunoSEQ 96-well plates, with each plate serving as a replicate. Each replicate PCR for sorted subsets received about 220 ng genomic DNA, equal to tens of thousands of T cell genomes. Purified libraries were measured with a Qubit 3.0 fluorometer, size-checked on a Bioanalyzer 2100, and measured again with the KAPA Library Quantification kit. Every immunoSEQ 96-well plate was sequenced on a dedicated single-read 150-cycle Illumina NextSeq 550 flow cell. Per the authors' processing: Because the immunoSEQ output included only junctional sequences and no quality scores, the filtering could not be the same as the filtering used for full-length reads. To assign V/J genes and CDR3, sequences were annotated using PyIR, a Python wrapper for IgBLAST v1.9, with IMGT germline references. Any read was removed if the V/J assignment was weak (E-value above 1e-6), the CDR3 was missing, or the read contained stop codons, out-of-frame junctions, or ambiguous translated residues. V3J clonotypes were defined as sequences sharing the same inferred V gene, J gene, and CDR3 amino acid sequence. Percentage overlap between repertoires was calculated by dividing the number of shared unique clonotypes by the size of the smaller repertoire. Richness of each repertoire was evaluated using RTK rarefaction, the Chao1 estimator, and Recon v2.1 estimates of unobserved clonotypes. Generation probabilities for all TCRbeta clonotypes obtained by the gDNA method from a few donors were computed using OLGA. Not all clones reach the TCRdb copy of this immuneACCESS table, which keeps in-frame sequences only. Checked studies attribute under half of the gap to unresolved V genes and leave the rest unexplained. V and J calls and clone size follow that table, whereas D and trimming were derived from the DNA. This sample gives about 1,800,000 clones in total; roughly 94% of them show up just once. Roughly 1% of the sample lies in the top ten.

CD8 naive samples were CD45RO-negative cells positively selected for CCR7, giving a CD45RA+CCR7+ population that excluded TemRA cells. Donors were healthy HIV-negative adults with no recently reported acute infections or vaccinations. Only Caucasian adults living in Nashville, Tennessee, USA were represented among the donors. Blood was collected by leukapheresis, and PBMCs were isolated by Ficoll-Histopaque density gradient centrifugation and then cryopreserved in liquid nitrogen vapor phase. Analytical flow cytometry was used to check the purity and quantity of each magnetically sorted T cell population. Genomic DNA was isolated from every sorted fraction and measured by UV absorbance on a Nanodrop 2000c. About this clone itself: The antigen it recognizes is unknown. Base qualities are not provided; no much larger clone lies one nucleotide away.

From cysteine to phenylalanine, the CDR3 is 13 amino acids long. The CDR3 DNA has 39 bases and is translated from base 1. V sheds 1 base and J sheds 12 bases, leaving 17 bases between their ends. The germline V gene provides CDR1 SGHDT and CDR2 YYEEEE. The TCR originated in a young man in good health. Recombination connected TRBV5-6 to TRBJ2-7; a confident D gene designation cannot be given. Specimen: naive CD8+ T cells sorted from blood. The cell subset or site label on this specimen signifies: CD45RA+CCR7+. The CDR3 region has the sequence CASSLSIAVDPYF. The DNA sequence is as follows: TGTGCCAGCAGCTTGTCTATCGCGGTGGATCCGTACTTC.